This T cell receptor (beta chain) was recorded in a study of blood T cells in healthy people across ages. Trimming pared 1 base from V and 7 bases from J, leaving 8 bases between. The CDR3 is 13 amino acids. This clonotype was counted many times. Then a second PCR, running about 6 to 11 cycles, was carried out with a sample-barcoded 5' primer and a J-beta primer mix. TCRdb independently ran MiXCR on the 5' RACE reads; one entry per CDR3 protein. The data show about 940,000 distinct CDR3 sequences, roughly 52% seen once. The TCR originated in a man aged 25 to 45 in good health. Material: blood. This sequence joins TRBV12-3 or TRBV12-4 and TRBJ2-1; D gene ambiguous. CDR3 nucleotide sequence: TGTGCCAGCAGTTTAGTGGGAAGGAATGAGCAGTTCTTC. Residues: CASSLVGRNEQFF.